The 30 T cell receptor beta chains below all came from one sample that was sequenced in a study of PD-L1 blockade in urothelial cancer. The time point: pretreatment peripheral blood. Clones were read by immunoSEQ multiplex PCR, and TCRdb kept only the in-frame ones, dropping some. The data contain about 56,000 clones, 65% to 90% of them singletons. The input for sequencing was PBMCs, taken around atezolizumab (anti-PD-L1) treatment. The receptors stem from a man between 70 and 80 years old with urothelial cancer.

Only one count was recorded for this clone. This chain connects TRBV5-6 to TRBJ2-1; possible D gene TRBD1, 5 bases. V lost 2 bases to trimming and J lost 6 bases, with 9 bases between them. CDR3 length: 13 amino acids. Germline V gene sequence: CDR1 SGHDT, CDR2 YYEEEE. This chain's CDR3 is CASSLGVGNEQFF. The CDR3 DNA reads TGTGCCAGCAGCTTAGGGGTAGGCAATGAGCAGTTCTTC.

The V call is TRBV13, the J call TRBJ2-2; 8 bases agree with TRBD1. This CDR3 is 16 amino acids long. Trimming cost V 5 bases and J 2 bases; bases outside gene matches: 7. Germline V CDR1 and CDR2: PRHDT, FYEKMQ (reference sequence). The CDR3: CASSPRTGSNTGELFF. CDR3 DNA sequence: TGTGCCAGCAGCCCCAGGACAGGGTCAAACACCGGGGAGCTGTTTTTT.

The sample holds a few counts of this clone. The J gene is TRBJ2-3, the V gene TRBV25-1, with 8 nucleotides matching TRBD1. The CDR3 is 13 residues long. With V trimmed by 6 bases and J by 1 base, 0 bases remained unmatched. The germline V gene encodes CDR1 MGHDK and CDR2 SYGVNS. The CDR3 DNA is TGTGCCAGCAGGACAGGGGGCACAGATACGCAGTATTTT. Amino acids: CASRTGGTDTQYF.

In DNA, the CDR3 is TGTGCCACCCAGCGGGAGACCTACGAGCAGTACTTC. Protein sequence: CATQRETYEQYF. The chain uses TRBV28 and TRBJ2-7, with TRBD2 matching 8 bases. The J segment lost 2 bases and the V segment lost 10 bases, leaving 4 bases of the junction unmatched. There are 12 residues in the CDR3. Germline assignment: CDR1 MDHEN and CDR2 SYDVKM. The full variable domain, with the rest looked up from reference TRBV28 and TRBJ2-7, is DVKVTQSSRYLVKRTGEKVFLECVQDMDHENMFWYRQDPGLGLRLIYFSYDVKMKEKGDIPEGYSVSREKKERFSLILESASTNQTSMYLCATQRETYEQYFGPGTRLTVT.

V usage is TRBV2 and J usage is TRBJ2-5, with 14 nucleotides matching TRBD2. CDR3 length: 17 amino acids. Germline V gene sequence: CDR1 SNHLY, CDR2 FYNNEI. J lost 4 bases, V lost 4 bases, and 8 bases had no gene match. The CDR3 DNA sequence: TGTGCCAGCAGTGTGACTAGCGGGAGGGGGGCAGGAGAGACCCAGTACTTC. This encodes CASSVTSGRGAGETQYF. The complete variable domain, with remaining parts taken from reference TRBV2 and TRBJ2-5, reads EPEVTQTPSHQVTQMGQEVILRCVPISNHLYFYWYRQILGQKVEFLVSFYNNEISEKSEIFDDQFSVERPDGSNFTLKIRSTKLEDSAMYFCASSVTSGRGAGETQYFGPGTRLLVL.

This sequence joins TRBV7-8 and TRBJ2-1; tentative D call: TRBD2 (5 bases). Trimming stripped 2 bases from V and 6 bases from J, with 11 bases between. The CDR3 extends over 14 amino acids. Germline CDR1 is SGHVS and CDR2 is FQNEAQ. For the CDR3, the DNA is TGTGCCAGCAGCTTAAGTGGGAGCGCCAATGAGCAGTTCTTC. Its protein is CASSLSGSANEQFF.

This clone has just a few counts. The chain uses TRBV10-1 and TRBJ2-2; tentatively, D is TRBD1 (6 bases). The CDR3 consists of 14 residues. The V end lost 11 bases, the J end lost 4 bases, and 17 bases lay between the germline ends. Looked up from germline, CDR1 is WNHNN and CDR2 is SYGVQD (reference sequence). The CDR3 DNA is TGCGCCGGGAAATACAGGGTTCCCACCGGGGAGCTGTTTTTT. Translating it yields CAGKYRVPTGELFF.

The chain joins TRBV28 to TRBJ2-2; TRBD2 agrees at 13 bases. Germline V gene lookup returns CDR1 MDHEN and CDR2 SYDVKM. With 4 bases clipped from V and 1 base from J, the junction kept 0 bases outside the gene matches. The CDR3 totals 16 residues. In nucleotides, the CDR3 is TGTGCCAGCAGTTGGACTAGCGGGGGGAACACCGGGGAGCTGTTTTTT. This gives the protein CASSWTSGGNTGELFF.

This chain links TRBV15 with TRBJ1-5, with a weak D call TRBD1 (6 bases). The CDR3 totals 16 residues. Germline V gene sequence: CDR1 LNHNV, CDR2 YYDKDF (reference sequence). V was shortened by 0 bases and J by 2 bases, with 11 bases between the two germline ends. The CDR3 DNA is TGTGCCACCAGCAGAGATAGGGGGGGCGGCAATCAGCCCCAGCATTTT. Protein product: CATSRDRGGGNQPQHF.

The CDR3 sequence is CASSNNDRALSSYEQYF. CDR3 DNA sequence: TGTGCCAGCAGCAACAATGACAGGGCCTTATCCTCCTACGAGCAGTACTTC. J is TRBJ2-7 and V is TRBV21-1; the D segment call TRBD1 is taken from the table without a DNA check. TRBV21-1 is an annotated pseudogene. CDR3 size: 17 residues.

This chain uses TRBV2 with TRBJ2-7; possibly TRBD1 for D (5 bases). The ends were cut back, 5 bases at V and 4 bases at J, with 6 bases in the middle. The CDR3 covers 11 residues. Germline V gives CDR1 SNHLY, CDR2 FYNNEI. CDR3 in amino acids: CASSRQYEQYF. CDR3 DNA sequence: TGTGCCAGCAGTCGACAGTACGAGCAGTACTTC.

The chain recombines TRBV29-1 with TRBJ1-1; 7 bases align to TRBD1. The V segment lost 6 bases and the J segment 2 bases; nucleotides outside the gene matches: 9. In germline, CDR1 is SQVTM, CDR2 ANQGSEA. There are 14 residues in the CDR3. The CDR3 is CSVLPGTANTEAFF. The CDR3 DNA reads TGCAGCGTCCTCCCCGGGACAGCAAACACTGAAGCTTTCTTT. Based on the CDR3 plus reference TRBV29-1 and TRBJ1-1, the full variable domain is SAVISQKPSRDICQRGTSLTIQCQVDSQVTMMFWYRQQPGQSLTLIATANQGSEATYESGFVIDKFPISRPNLTFSTLTVSNMSPEDSSIYLCSVLPGTANTEAFFGQGTRLTVV.

V usage is TRBV7-3 and J usage is TRBJ2-2; 11 nucleotides line up with TRBD1. The V and J ends lost 3 bases and 7 bases, in that order; junction bases with no gene match: 4. CDR3 length: 15 residues. Germline assignment: CDR1 SGHTA and CDR2 FQGTGA. In DNA form, the CDR3 reads TGTGCCAGCAGCTTGGGGACAGGGGGGCGCGGGGAGCTGTTTTTT. Translation gives CASSLGTGGRGELFF.

The chain combines TRBV18 with TRBJ2-7; TRBD1 aligns across 8 bases. The CDR3 is 15 residues long. The germline CDR1 and CDR2 sequences are KGHSH and LQKENI. The V and J ends lost 0 bases and 7 bases, in that order; junction bases with no gene match: 8. The CDR3 sequence is CASSPPGQGSLEQYF. The CDR3 bases are TGTGCCAGCTCACCACCTGGACAGGGATCCCTGGAGCAGTACTTC. The full variable domain, with the rest looked up from reference TRBV18 and TRBJ2-7, is NAGVMQNPRHLVRRRGQEARLRCSPMKGHSHVYWYRQLPEEGLKFMVYLQKENIIDESGMPKERFSAEFPKEGPSILRIQQVVRGDSAAYFCASSPPGQGSLEQYFGPGTRLTVT.

The V and J genes are TRBV5-1 and TRBJ2-5; a possible D gene is TRBD1 (5 bases). The CDR3 loop spans 14 amino acids. CDR1 and CDR2 (germline): SGHRS, YFSETQ. Trimming left V 3 bases short and J 5 bases short, with 14 bases between. The CDR3 coding sequence is TGCGCCAGCAGCTCCGCAGGGCTCCAGGAGACCCAGTACTTC. Its translation is CASSSAGLQETQYF.

The J gene is TRBJ1-3, the V gene TRBV10-3, with 7 bases fitting TRBD1. The junction had 6 bases not matched to a gene; V was cut back by 7 bases and J by 0 bases. There are 15 residues in the CDR3. Germline values: CDR1 ENHRY, CDR2 SYGVKD. The CDR3 spells CAITRDSSSGNTIYF. In DNA form, the CDR3 reads TGTGCCATCACCCGGGACAGTTCCTCTGGAAACACCATATATTTT.

This chain joins TRBV6-5 and TRBJ1-1; tentative D call: TRBD1 (5 bases). The CDR3 totals 15 residues. The germline V gene encodes CDR1 MNHEY and CDR2 SVGAGI. Trimming took off 2 bases at V and 2 bases at J, with 12 bases between the two ends. The CDR3 sequence is CASSYGVTGNTEAFF. The DNA for the CDR3 is TGTGCCAGCAGTTACGGTGTTACAGGCAACACTGAAGCTTTCTTT.

This chain links TRBV5-5 with TRBJ2-7; D call uncertain. Deletions cut 3 bases from V and 3 bases from J, with 10 bases between. This CDR3 has 13 amino acids. Germline V gene sequence: CDR1 SGHKS, CDR2 YYEKEE (reference sequence). CDR3 loop: CASSSRPGYEQYF. CDR3 nucleotide sequence: TGTGCCAGCAGCTCTCGCCCGGGCTACGAGCAGTACTTC.

The V gene is TRBV13, the J gene TRBJ2-7; TRBD2 is a possible D gene (7 bases). Trimming took off 5 bases at V and 3 bases at J, with 17 bases between the two ends. This CDR3 comprises 15 residues. Germline CDR1 is PRHDT and CDR2 is FYEKMQ (reference sequence). The CDR3 sequence is CASSPGGHGSYEQYF. As DNA, the CDR3 is TGTGCCAGCAGCCCGGGGGGCCATGGTAGCTACGAGCAGTACTTC.

The chain links TRBV28 to TRBJ2-7, with 9 bases aligning to TRBD1. V trimming: 8 bases; J trimming: 6 bases; junction bases outside the gene matches: 17. Germline values: CDR1 MDHEN, CDR2 SYDVKM. The CDR3 consists of 16 residues. CDR3 bases: TGTGCCAGCGCGGGCACAGGGGGCAAAATGAGAGGCGAGCAGTACTTC. It is translated as CASAGTGGKMRGEQYF.

The chain's CDR3 is CASKTGYPPNYGYTF. The DNA of the CDR3 is TGTGCCAGCAAGACAGGGTATCCCCCTAACTATGGCTACACCTTC. This chain uses TRBV2 with TRBJ1-2, with TRBD1 matching 7 bases. This CDR3 is built from 15 residues. The trim removed 7 bases at V and 0 bases at J, leaving 8 bases unmatched. CDR1 and CDR2 (germline): SNHLY, FYNNEI.

The chain employs TRBV10-2 and TRBJ2-2; perhaps TRBD2 as D (6 bases). The CDR3 loop spans 13 amino acids. The germline CDR1 and CDR2 sequences are WSHSY and SAAADI. Between the trimmed V and J ends, which lost 7 bases and 3 bases, there was a span of 9 bases. The CDR3 here is CASNVADTGELFF. In DNA form, the CDR3 reads TGCGCCAGCAACGTAGCGGACACCGGGGAGCTGTTTTTT.

This clone came up once. The chain carries TRBV27 and TRBJ2-7; TRBD1 might be the D (5 bases). CDR3 length: 16 residues. V lost 0 bases to trimming and J lost 1 base, with 13 bases between them. Looked up from germline, CDR1 is MNHEY and CDR2 is SMNVEV (reference sequence). CDR3 DNA: TGTGCCAGCAGTTTATCGACCAGGGTTGAATCCTACGAGCAGTACTTC. Translated: CASSLSTRVESYEQYF.

This clone was observed a handful of times. The chain combines TRBV30 with TRBJ1-3, with D tentatively TRBD1 (6 bases). Germline values: CDR1 GTSNPN, CDR2 SVGIG (reference sequence). Trimming removed 4 bases at V and 3 bases at J, with 7 bases between. CDR3 length: 12 amino acids. The DNA of the CDR3 is TGTGCCTGGACCAGGGGTGGAAACACCATATATTTT. Its translation: CAWTRGGNTIYF.

The CDR3 DNA follows: TGTGCCAGCAGCGTAGACGGCGGAGGGGGCTATGAGCAGTTCTTC. This gives the protein CASSVDGGGGYEQFF. The rearrangement links TRBV9 to TRBJ2-1; a possible D gene is TRBD1 (7 bases). CDR3 length: 15 amino acids. Germline values: CDR1 SGDLS, CDR2 YYNGEE. V lost 0 bases and J lost 8, with 15 bases in between.

The chain recombines TRBV5-4 with TRBJ2-5; D possibly corresponds to TRBD2 (5 bases). The V gene lost 4 bases and the J gene lost 1 base, with 17 bases spanning the gap. CDR1 and CDR2 (germline): SGHNT, YYREEE (reference sequence). The CDR3 covers 16 residues. In nucleotides, the CDR3 is TGTGCCAGCAGCGGATGGACTCAAGAGGGCCAAGAGACCCAGTACTTC. Its translation: CASSGWTQEGQETQYF.

The chain recombines TRBV5-1 with TRBJ1-4; D is perhaps TRBD1 (6 bases). The CDR3 has 14 amino acids. Trimming removed 2 bases at V and 2 bases at J, with 7 bases between. Germline V CDR1 and CDR2: SGHRS, YFSETQ. DNA for the CDR3: TGCGCCAGCAGCTTAGGGGGTACTAATGAAAAACTGTTTTTT. Its translation is CASSLGGTNEKLFF. The entire variable domain, with the rest obtained from reference TRBV5-1 and TRBJ1-4, is as follows: KAGVTQTPRYLIKTRGQQVTLSCSPISGHRSVSWYQQTPGQGLQFLFEYFSETQRNKGNFPGRFSGRQFSNSRSEMNVSTLELGDSALYLCASSLGGTNEKLFFGSGTQLSVL.

V and J are TRBV7-2 and TRBJ2-7; D is possibly TRBD1 (6 bases). The CDR3 has 14 residues. V shed 3 bases and J shed 5 bases, with 14 bases lying between them. Germline V gene data show CDR1 as SGHTA and CDR2 as FQGNSA. CDR3 region: CASSFVAGVDEQYF. The CDR3 region has the DNA TGTGCCAGCAGCTTCGTGGCAGGGGTCGACGAGCAGTACTTC.

The DNA for the CDR3 is TGCAGCGACCTCGGAACTAGCGGGAACAATGAGCAGTTCTTC. Amino acid sequence: CSDLGTSGNNEQFF. The genes are TRBV29-1 and TRBJ2-1, with TRBD2 matching over 10 bases. The CDR3 has 14 residues. Germline assignment: CDR1 SQVTM and CDR2 ANQGSEA. With V trimmed by 7 bases and J by 5 bases, 8 bases remained unmatched.

The V and J genes are TRBV6-1 and TRBJ1-4; 7 bases align to TRBD1. V shed 5 bases, J shed 4 bases, and the junction held 4 bases outside the gene matches. This CDR3 comprises 14 residues. In germline, CDR1 is MNHNS, CDR2 SASEGT. CDR3 in amino acids: CASSPGQLNEKLFF. As DNA, the CDR3 is TGTGCCAGCAGTCCGGGACAGCTTAATGAAAAACTGTTTTTT.